This entry features one T cell receptor beta chain sequence. V was clipped by 5 bases and J by 7 bases; unmatched bases: 1. CDR1 is MNHEY, CDR2 SVGEGT, per germline. The CDR3 extends over 12 amino acids. Original processing notes: Estimation of nucleated cell counts was performed using reference gene primer amplification. TCRdb keeps only in-frame clones here, not all; method: immunoSEQ multiplex PCR. For V, J and clone size, that table is used; D and trimming come from the DNA. This sample has 150,000 or so clones, with about 86% found just once. This sample is part of a study of blood T cell repertoires in COVID-19. Study context: Donors in the United States, Italy and Spain gave samples during acute or convalescent COVID-19. The analysed material was cDNA or gDNA that came from T cells, B-cell-depleted T cells, or PBMCs.

This TCR came from a man aged 50 to 59 with active or convalescent COVID-19. V and J are TRBV6-2 or TRBV6-3 and TRBJ2-7, with 11 positions matching TRBD1. Sequencing was carried out using peripheral blood. CDR3 residues: CASSRDRGEQYF. The CDR3 DNA reads TGTGCCAGCAGTCGGGACAGGGGGGAGCAGTACTTC.